This T cell receptor (beta chain) was documented in a study of identical twins. Each CDR3 protein is one row after TCRdb ran MiXCR on the 5' RACE reads. The sample carries 400,000 to 500,000 distinct CDR3 sequences, approximately 18% recorded once. The CDR3 length is 13 residues. V shed 4 bases, J shed 4 bases, and the junction held 6 bases outside the gene matches. Looked up from germline, CDR1 is SQVTM and CDR2 is ANQGSEA. This clonotype came up many times. This receptor was obtained from a man aged 50 to 59 in good health. Source material: naive T cells sorted from blood. V is TRBV29-1 and J is TRBJ1-1, with 7 bases fitting TRBD1. The CDR3 loop reads CSVGQGGSTEAFF. In nucleotides, the CDR3 is TGCAGCGTTGGACAGGGAGGTAGCACTGAAGCTTTCTTT.